This TCR beta chain was recovered during a study of shared clonotypes between healthy human individuals. Study results and limitations: Generation probabilities of non-shared clonotypes were lower (relative to those shared by all four donors). Between a few donors, naive CD4 clonotypes were shared at a level of approximately 5%. Sorted-subset samples were not fully sequenced, rarefaction indicated. Sampling used blood alone; tissue repertoires probably differ.

With respect to this clone: As yet, its antigen is unknown.

This table comes from immunoSEQ multiplex PCR, and its TCRdb copy is limited to in-frame clones, with some not included. The data show 1,100,000 or so clones, 78% seen once. Germline V CDR1 and CDR2: SGDLS, YYNGEE. V lost 3 bases and J 6 bases, leaving 10 bases between the germline ends. This CDR3 region has 13 residues. The rearrangement joins TRBV9 to TRBJ2-4, with TRBD2 as a possible D gene (6 bases). The sequence was collected from a man younger than 35 in good health. Some clones in this sample may be carry-over from other donors' samples. The sample comprised memory CD4+ T cells from PBMCs. Subset denoted: CD45RA-negative fraction. Here the CDR3 reads CASSARGGNIQYF. The CDR3 DNA sequence: TGTGCCAGCAGCGCGCGGGGCGGAAACATTCAGTACTTC.